This TCR beta chain came from a study of cytomegalovirus exposure and HLA in healthy donors. Regarding the study as a whole: TCR beta sequences reportedly predicted the HLA-A and HLA-B alleles of most subjects accurately.

Remarks on this clone: No antigen is known for it.

PCR primers comprised 60 Vbeta and 13 Jbeta primers. The protocol was immunoSEQ multiplex PCR, while the TCRdb copy is restricted to in-frame clones and leaves out a portion. The data hold approximately 190,000 clones, with approximately 84% observed a single time. Source material: PBMCs. The TCR originated in a boy younger than 18 in good health and CMV-seronegative.

CDR3 protein: CASSPGTGTVGHEQYF. CDR3 nucleotides: TGCGCCAGCAGCCCGGGAACCGGGACAGTGGGCCACGAGCAGTACTTC. The chain combines TRBV10-2 with TRBJ2-7; 7 positions agree with TRBD1. V shed 6 bases, J shed 5 bases, and the junction held 16 bases outside the gene matches. Germline V gives CDR1 WSHSY, CDR2 SAAADI. The CDR3 covers 16 residues.